The 26 T cell receptor beta chains below all came from one sample that was sequenced in a study of T cell responses to AZD1222 COVID-19 vaccine. Data came from immunoSEQ multiplex PCR; TCRdb stores just in-frame clones and leaves some out. In the table there are 80,000 to 90,000 clones, roughly nine tenths of which are singletons. Sequencing was performed on peripheral blood, taken 28 days after the second AZD1222 dose. Receptors originate from an adult who received the AZD1222 COVID-19 vaccine.

The rearrangement uses TRBV30 and TRBJ1-3; 9 bases line up with TRBD1. This CDR3 has 17 amino acids. Germline V CDR1 and CDR2: GTSNPN, SVGIG (reference sequence). The V and J ends lost 3 bases and 2 bases, in that order; junction bases with no gene match: 11. The CDR3 here is CAWRPHRTGVTGNTIYF. The CDR3 DNA is TGTGCCTGGAGGCCACATAGGACAGGGGTTACTGGAAACACCATATATTTT.

The rearrangement joins TRBV7-6 to TRBJ1-3, with 9 bases matching TRBD1. The CDR3 consists of 16 residues. V shed 5 bases and J 0 bases; nucleotides not matched to a gene: 5. Germline V CDR1 and CDR2: SGHVS, FNYEAQ. CDR3 nucleotides: TGTGCCAGCAGCCCTGGGACAGGGACCTCTGGAAACACCATATATTTT. Translated, it gives CASSPGTGTSGNTIYF. The variable domain in full, completed from reference TRBV7-6 and TRBJ1-3, reads GAGVSQSPRYKVTKRGQDVALRCDPISGHVSLYWYRQALGQGPEFLTYFNYEAQQDKSGLPNDRFSAERPEGSISTLTIQRTEQRDSAMYRCASSPGTGTSGNTIYFGEGSWLTVV.

The V gene is TRBV18, the J gene TRBJ1-2; no reliable D call. This CDR3 has 11 amino acids. Trimming stripped 6 bases from V and 8 bases from J, with 10 bases between. The germline V gene encodes CDR1 KGHSH and CDR2 LQKENI. This chain's CDR3 is CASSADGGYTF. In nucleotides, the CDR3 is TGTGCCAGCTCCGCAGATGGGGGCTACACCTTC.

This clone has only one observation. The CDR3 DNA follows: TGCGCCAGCAGTGACTCATCGACAGAGGACGAGCAGTACTTC. Translated, it gives CASSDSSTEDEQYF. The chain recombines TRBV10-2 with TRBJ2-7; maybe TRBD1 (5 bases). This CDR3 region has 14 residues. With 3 bases removed from V and 5 bases from J, the gap between germline ends came to 14 bases. The V gene's germline CDR1 is WSHSY and CDR2 SAAADI.

The V and J genes are TRBV5-1 and TRBJ1-4, with a possible D match to TRBD1 (6 bases). V lost 4 bases and J 5 bases, leaving 15 bases between the germline ends. Germline-derived CDR1 and CDR2 are SGHRS and YFSETQ. The CDR3 is 15 residues long. The CDR3 nucleotides read TGCGCCAGCAGCGGCGGACAGAGACGCAATGAAAAACTGTTTTTT. Translating it yields CASSGGQRRNEKLFF.

The chain is built from TRBV6-2 or TRBV6-3 and TRBJ2-2; tentatively, D is TRBD1 or TRBD2 (5 bases each). Germline lookup yields CDR1 MNHEY and CDR2 SVGEGT. The CDR3 extends over 17 amino acids. V lost 4 bases to trimming and J lost 3 bases, with 18 bases between them. This chain's CDR3 is CASSSYPGREHTGELFF. The CDR3, as DNA: TGTGCCAGCAGTTCATACCCGGGACGAGAGCACACCGGGGAGCTGTTTTTT.

The chain uses TRBV19 and TRBJ1-5, with 7 bases fitting TRBD1. This CDR3 contains 14 residues. CDR1 and CDR2 (germline): LNHDA, SQIVND (reference sequence). J lost 5 bases, V lost 6 bases, and 7 bases had no gene match. The chain's CDR3 is CASRGQVRDQPQHF. The DNA of the CDR3 is TGTGCCAGTAGAGGACAGGTAAGAGATCAGCCCCAGCATTTT.

The rearrangement links TRBV7-3 to TRBJ2-1; D is tentatively TRBD1 or TRBD2 (5 bases each). V lost 8 bases and J 7 bases, leaving 21 bases between the germline ends. CDR1 is SGHTA, CDR2 FQGTGA, per germline. The CDR3 loop spans 15 amino acids. The CDR3: CASALGTRSPNEQFF. The DNA of the CDR3 is TGTGCCAGCGCCCTAGGGACCAGAAGTCCAAATGAGCAGTTCTTC. Based on the CDR3 plus reference TRBV7-3 and TRBJ2-1, the full variable domain is GAGVSQTPSNKVTEKGKYVELRCDPISGHTALYWYRQSLGQGPEFLIYFQGTGAADDSGLPNDRFFAVRPEGSVSTLKIQRTERGDSAVYLCASALGTRSPNEQFFGPGTRLTVL.

The genes are TRBV19 and TRBJ1-2; unclear D gene. Deletions cut 1 base from V and 0 bases from J, with 15 bases between. CDR1 is LNHDA, CDR2 SQIVND, per germline (reference sequence). CDR3 length equals 17 residues. CDR3 bases: TGTGCCAGTAGTATAGCGACGGCCTCGGGAGCTAACTATGGCTACACCTTC. Translation gives CASSIATASGANYGYTF. Full variable domain (remainder filled in from reference TRBV19 and TRBJ1-2): DGGITQSPKYLFRKEGQNVTLSCEQNLNHDAMYWYRQDPGQGLRLIYYSQIVNDFQKGDIAEGYSVSREKKESFPLTVTSAQKNPTAFYLCASSIATASGANYGYTFGSGTRLTVV.

J is TRBJ1-1 and V is TRBV21-1. TRBV21-1 represents a pseudogene. The CDR3 consists of 11 residues. The DNA for the CDR3 is TGTGCCAGCAGCAAAAGGACTGAAGCTTTCTTT. As protein: CASSKRTEAFF.

V is TRBV28 and J is TRBJ2-4; a weak D match, TRBD1 (6 bases). V dropped 6 bases and J dropped 0 bases, with 12 bases sitting between them. CDR1 and CDR2 (germline): MDHEN, SYDVKM. The CDR3 has 15 residues. The CDR3, as DNA: TGTGCCAGCAGGCAGGGGAGATTAGCCAAAAACATTCAGTACTTC. Translated, it gives CASRQGRLAKNIQYF.

This clone was detected once. The CDR3 DNA is TGCGCCAGCAGTGAACAGGCAAACACTGAAGCTTTCTTT. It is translated as CASSEQANTEAFF. The chain combines TRBV10-2 with TRBJ1-1, with D perhaps matching TRBD1 (5 bases). This CDR3 has 13 amino acids. V was clipped by 3 bases and J by 2 bases, with 7 bases between them. Germline lookup yields CDR1 WSHSY and CDR2 SAAADI.

This chain uses TRBV18 with TRBJ1-5; D uncertain. Germline-derived CDR1 and CDR2 are KGHSH and LQKENI. Trimming cost V 3 bases and J 9 bases, with 15 bases left between them. The CDR3 runs 14 residues. The CDR3 nucleotides read TGTGCCAGCTCACCCTCAAGGATCGAGGGGCCCCAGCATTTT. Amino acids: CASSPSRIEGPQHF.

The chain uses TRBV30 and TRBJ2-7; D call uncertain. The V end was cut by 0 bases, the J end by 0 bases, with 9 bases between. The V gene's germline CDR1 is GTSNPN and CDR2 SVGIG (reference sequence). The CDR3 consists of 14 residues. This CDR3 reads CAWSVSLTSYEQYF. The CDR3 nucleotides are TGTGCCTGGAGTGTATCTTTGACCTCCTACGAGCAGTACTTC. The full variable domain, its missing parts supplied by reference TRBV30 and TRBJ2-7, is SQTIHQWPATLVQPVGSPLSLECTVEGTSNPNLYWYRQAAGRGLQLLFYSVGIGQISSEVPQNLSASRPQDRQFILSSKKLLLSDSGFYLCAWSVSLTSYEQYFGPGTRLTVT.

The genes are TRBV3-1 (or the pseudogene TRBV3-2) and TRBJ2-7; no clear D. The CDR3 extends over 13 amino acids. Germline values: CDR1 LGHDT, CDR2 YNNKEL (reference sequence). V was trimmed by 1 base and J by 3 bases, leaving 7 bases between them. Here the CDR3 reads CASSQADNYEQYF. As DNA, the CDR3 is TGTGCCAGCAGCCAAGCGGATAACTACGAGCAGTACTTC.

This chain connects TRBV9 to TRBJ1-3; D call uncertain. Germline V lookup: CDR1 SGDLS, CDR2 YYNGEE. The V and J ends lost 0 bases and 0 bases respectively, with 10 bases between them. The CDR3 runs to 16 residues. In DNA form, the CDR3 reads TGTGCCAGCAGCGTAGAGGTGGCGAGCTCTGGAAACACCATATATTTT. Translating it yields CASSVEVASSGNTIYF.

J is TRBJ1-5 and V is TRBV29-1, with D perhaps matching TRBD1 (5 bases). CDR3 length: 14 amino acids. With 1 base removed from V and 3 bases from J, the gap between germline ends came to 10 bases. Germline CDR1 SQVTM, CDR2 ANQGSEA. DNA of the CDR3: TGCAGCGTTGAAGTGGGGGGGGTCAATCAGCCCCAGCATTTT. Amino acid sequence: CSVEVGGVNQPQHF.

This chain uses TRBV5-1 with TRBJ1-2; a weak D match, TRBD1 (6 bases). The length of the CDR3 is 15 residues. With 5 bases removed from V and 7 bases from J, the gap between germline ends came to 21 bases. Germline values: CDR1 SGHRS, CDR2 YFSETQ. The CDR3 sequence is CASRISGGLTGGYTF. Written as DNA, the CDR3 is TGCGCCAGCAGGATTAGTGGGGGGCTCACCGGTGGCTACACCTTC.

The chain has TRBV5-4 and TRBJ1-5, with 10 bases lining up with TRBD1. V shed 4 bases and J 6 bases; nucleotides not matched to a gene: 7. The CDR3 is 15 amino acids. CDR1 is SGHNT and CDR2 is YYREEE in the germline V gene (reference sequence). The DNA of the CDR3 is TGTGCCAGCAGCCCCGGGACAGGGGAAGGTCAGCCCCAGCATTTT. This gives the protein CASSPGTGEGQPQHF.

This clone appeared once. This rearrangement joins TRBV18 to TRBJ1-1, with D uncertain. The germline gives CDR1 KGHSH, CDR2 LQKENI. Trimming took 2 bases from V and 11 from J, leaving 12 bases between them. The CDR3 contains 12 residues. As DNA, the CDR3 is TGTGCCAGCTCACCAAACCTGATGTCGGCTTTCTTT. It translates to CASSPNLMSAFF.

This clone came up a few times. This chain uses TRBV6-6 with TRBJ2-1; D is undetermined. The CDR3 is made up of 12 amino acids. Looked up from germline, CDR1 is MNHNY and CDR2 is SVGAGI (reference sequence). Trimming pared 2 bases from V and 12 bases from J, leaving 11 bases between. This CDR3 reads CASSYDPKVQFF. Written as DNA, the CDR3 is TGTGCCAGCAGTTACGACCCAAAGGTGCAGTTCTTC.

V is TRBV20-1 and J is TRBJ1-2; D remains unclear. Trimming stripped 3 bases from V and 13 bases from J, with 9 bases between. Germline V gene sequence: CDR1 DFQATT, CDR2 SNEGSKA (reference sequence). CDR3 length: 9 amino acids. CDR3 in amino acids: CSARGLPTF. In DNA, the CDR3 is TGCAGTGCTAGGGGTTTACCCACCTTC.

The chain couples TRBV5-5 to TRBJ2-7; D possibly corresponds to TRBD1 (6 bases). V was trimmed by 0 bases and J by 5 bases, leaving 6 bases between them. This CDR3 contains 12 residues. Germline V gene data show CDR1 as SGHKS and CDR2 as YYEKEE (reference sequence). This CDR3 reads CASSLDRDEQYF. The DNA of the CDR3 is TGTGCCAGCAGCTTGGACAGGGACGAGCAGTACTTC.

This chain links TRBV7-9 with TRBJ1-6, with 7 bases lining up with TRBD1. The CDR3 is 12 residues long. V dropped 8 bases and J dropped 8; count of bases not matched to a gene: 3. Germline V gene lookup returns CDR1 SEHNR and CDR2 FQNEAQ (reference sequence). The chain's CDR3 is CASRQGDSPLHF. In DNA form, the CDR3 reads TGTGCCAGCCGACAGGGAGATTCACCCCTCCACTTT. Filled out from reference TRBV7-9 and TRBJ1-6, the complete variable domain reads DTGVSQNPRHKITKRGQNVTFRCDPISEHNRLYWYRQTLGQGPEFLTYFQNEAQLEKSRLLSDRFSAERPKGSFSTLEIQRTEQGDSAMYLCASRQGDSPLHFGNGTRLTVT.

The V and J genes are TRBV14 and TRBJ2-2; D not resolved. CDR3 length: 15 amino acids. V lost 0 bases and J 4 bases, leaving 9 bases between the germline ends. Germline V gene lookup returns CDR1 SGHDN and CDR2 FVKESK. In DNA, the CDR3 is TGTGCCAGCAGCCAAGATTTCACGGTCACCGGGGAGCTGTTTTTT. Its protein is CASSQDFTVTGELFF.

This clone was found once. J is TRBJ2-3 and V is TRBV29-1, with D perhaps TRBD2 (5 bases). V gave up 2 bases and J gave up 2 bases, with 11 bases separating them. This CDR3 has 14 amino acids. Germline V lookup: CDR1 SQVTM, CDR2 ANQGSEA. The CDR3 spells CSVEIRGNTDTQYF. Here the CDR3 DNA reads TGCAGCGTTGAAATTAGAGGGAACACAGATACGCAGTATTTT.